Here is one TCR beta chain with its context. Its antigen is unknown. The data were obtained in a study of shared clonotypes between healthy human individuals. CDR1 and CDR2 from the germline V gene are LGHNT and FRNRAP. This CDR3 region has 16 residues. V lost 2 bases, J lost 3 bases, and 16 bases lay in between. Every immunoSEQ plate was one replicate of a subset's evenly spread DNA. The table came from immunoSEQ multiplex PCR; TCRdb's copy has only in-frame clones and leaves some out. The repertoire includes roughly 1,000,000 clones, approximately 80% of them detected once, and 0.5% to 0.6% sits in the top ten. Points from the study as a whole: When naive CD4 clonotypes were compared across a handful of donors, 4% to 6.5% were shared. Investigators expected sequencing depth to affect clonotype sharing among donors.

This chain uses TRBV12-5 with TRBJ1-1; tentative D call: TRBD1 (5 bases). This TCR was sampled from a young man in good health. Some clones in this sample may be carry-over from other donors' samples. Sequencing was done on a sample of memory CD4+ T cells from PBMCs. This sample's subset: CD45RA-negative fraction. This CDR3 is CASGLFTAGPHTEAFF. CDR3 DNA: TGTGCTAGTGGTTTGTTCACTGCAGGGCCCCACACTGAAGCTTTCTTT.